The 2 T cell receptor beta chains given below trace back to one sample, sequenced in a study of beta chain features in type 1 diabetes. Findings and limits, study-wide: Among all four CD4+ subsets, Type 1 diabetes patients had TCRB CDR3s that were moderately but significantly shorter.

The antigens for these receptors are not known. The sequenced template was cDNA made from the entire isolated RNA. This table comes from immunoSEQ multiplex PCR, and its TCRdb copy is limited to in-frame clones, with some not included. The sample consists of some 200,000 clones, around 15% of them appearing once. What was sequenced was naive CD4+ T cells from blood. The receptor source for this set is a young man with type 1 diabetes.

This clone was seen a few times. The chain has TRBV4-2 and TRBJ2-7, with 9 nucleotides matching TRBD1. In germline, CDR1 is LGHNA, CDR2 YNFKEQ. J was trimmed by 3 bases and V by 4 bases; bases with no gene match: 7. This CDR3 has 15 amino acids. CDR3 nucleotide sequence: TGTGCCAGCAGCCGAGGGACAGGGCCATACTACGAGCAGTACTTC. Its translation: CASSRGTGPYYEQYF.

A few counts support this clone. The genes are TRBV28 and TRBJ2-5; 11 nucleotides line up with TRBD1. The CDR3 runs to 16 residues. Germline values: CDR1 MDHEN, CDR2 SYDVKM. With V trimmed by 6 bases and J by 5 bases, 11 bases remained unmatched. The CDR3 protein is CASSPAGQGAWETQYF. CDR3 bases: TGTGCCAGCAGCCCCGCCGGACAGGGGGCGTGGGAGACCCAGTACTTC.